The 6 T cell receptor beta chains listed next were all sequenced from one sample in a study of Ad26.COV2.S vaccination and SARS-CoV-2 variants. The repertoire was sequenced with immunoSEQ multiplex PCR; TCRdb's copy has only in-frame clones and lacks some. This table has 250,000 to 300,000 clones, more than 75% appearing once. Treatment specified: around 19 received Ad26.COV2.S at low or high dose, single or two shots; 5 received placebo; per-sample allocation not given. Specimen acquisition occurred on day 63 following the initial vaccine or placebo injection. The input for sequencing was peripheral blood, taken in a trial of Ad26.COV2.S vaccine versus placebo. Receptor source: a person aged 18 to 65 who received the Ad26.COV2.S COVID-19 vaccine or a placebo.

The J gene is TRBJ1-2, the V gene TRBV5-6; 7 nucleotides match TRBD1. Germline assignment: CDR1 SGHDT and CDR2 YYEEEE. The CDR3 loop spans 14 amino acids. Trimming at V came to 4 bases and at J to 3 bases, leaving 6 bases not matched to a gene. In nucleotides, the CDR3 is TGTGCCAGCAGCCCGACAGGGAGGGACTATGGCTACACCTTC. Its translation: CASSPTGRDYGYTF.

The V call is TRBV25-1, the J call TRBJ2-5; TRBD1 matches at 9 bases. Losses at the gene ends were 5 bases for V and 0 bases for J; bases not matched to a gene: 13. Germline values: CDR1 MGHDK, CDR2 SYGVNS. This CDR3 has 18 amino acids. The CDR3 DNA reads TGTGCCAGCAGTTCTCCCCTCCCGACAGGGGGTAACCAAGAGACCCAGTACTTC. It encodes CASSSPLPTGGNQETQYF.

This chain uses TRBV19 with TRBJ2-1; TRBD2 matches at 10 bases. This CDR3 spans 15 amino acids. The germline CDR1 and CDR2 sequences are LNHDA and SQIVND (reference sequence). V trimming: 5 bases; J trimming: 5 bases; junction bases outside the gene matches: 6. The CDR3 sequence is CASSDSGGIDNEQFF. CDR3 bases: TGTGCCAGTAGTGATAGCGGGGGGATTGACAATGAGCAGTTCTTC. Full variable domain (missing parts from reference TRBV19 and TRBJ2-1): DGGITQSPKYLFRKEGQNVTLSCEQNLNHDAMYWYRQDPGQGLRLIYYSQIVNDFQKGDIAEGYSVSREKKESFPLTVTSAQKNPTAFYLCASSDSGGIDNEQFFGPGTRLTVL.

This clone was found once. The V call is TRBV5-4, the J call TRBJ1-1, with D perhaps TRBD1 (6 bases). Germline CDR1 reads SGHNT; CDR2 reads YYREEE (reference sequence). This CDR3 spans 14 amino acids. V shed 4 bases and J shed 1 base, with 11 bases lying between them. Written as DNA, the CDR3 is TGTGCCAGCAGCCCCTCGGACAGGAACACTGAAGCTTTCTTT. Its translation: CASSPSDRNTEAFF.

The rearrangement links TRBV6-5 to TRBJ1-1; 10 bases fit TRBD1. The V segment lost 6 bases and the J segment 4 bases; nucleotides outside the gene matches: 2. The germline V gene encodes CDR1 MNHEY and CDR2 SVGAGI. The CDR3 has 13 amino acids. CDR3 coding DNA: TGTGCCAGCAGGCGGACAGGGGGCACTGAAGCTTTCTTT. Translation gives CASRRTGGTEAFF.

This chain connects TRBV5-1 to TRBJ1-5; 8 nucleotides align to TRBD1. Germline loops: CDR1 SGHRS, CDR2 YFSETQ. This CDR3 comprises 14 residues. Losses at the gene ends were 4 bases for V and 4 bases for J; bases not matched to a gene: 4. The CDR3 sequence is CASSPTGGNQPQHF. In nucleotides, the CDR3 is TGCGCCAGCAGCCCTACAGGGGGTAATCAGCCCCAGCATTTT.